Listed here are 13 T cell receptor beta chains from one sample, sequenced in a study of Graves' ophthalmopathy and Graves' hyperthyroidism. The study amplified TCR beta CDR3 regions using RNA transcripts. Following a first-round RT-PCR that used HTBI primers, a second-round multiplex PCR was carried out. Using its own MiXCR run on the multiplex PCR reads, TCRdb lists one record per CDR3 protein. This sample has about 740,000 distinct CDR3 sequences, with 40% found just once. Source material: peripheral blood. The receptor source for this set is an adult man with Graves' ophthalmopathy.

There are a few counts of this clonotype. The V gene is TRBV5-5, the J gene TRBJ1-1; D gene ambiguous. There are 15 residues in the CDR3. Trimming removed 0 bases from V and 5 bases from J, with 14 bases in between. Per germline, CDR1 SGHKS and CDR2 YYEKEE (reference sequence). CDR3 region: CASSLDGSLGTEAFF. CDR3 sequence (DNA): TGTGCCAGCAGCTTGGATGGGAGTCTGGGAACTGAAGCTTTCTTT.

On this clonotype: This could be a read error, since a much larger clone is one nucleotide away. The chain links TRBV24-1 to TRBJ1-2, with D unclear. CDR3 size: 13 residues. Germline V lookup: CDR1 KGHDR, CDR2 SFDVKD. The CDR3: CATSDGFNYGYAF. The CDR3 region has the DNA TGTGCCACCAGTGACGGTTTTAACTATGGCTACGCCTTC.

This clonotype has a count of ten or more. The CDR3 loop reads CASTDGTGFLEAFF. The CDR3 nucleotides are TGTGCCAGCACCGACGGGACAGGATTCCTAGAAGCTTTCTTT. This chain links TRBV2 with TRBJ1-1, with 8 bases identical to TRBD1. V was clipped by 7 bases and J by 8 bases; unmatched bases: 12. The CDR3 totals 14 residues. The germline V gene encodes CDR1 SNHLY and CDR2 FYNNEI. The complete variable domain, with remaining parts taken from reference TRBV2 and TRBJ1-1, reads EPEVTQTPSHQVTQMGQEVILRCVPISNHLYFYWYRQILGQKVEFLVSFYNNEISEKSEIFDDQFSVERPDGSNFTLKIRSTKLEDSAMYFCASTDGTGFLEAFFGQGTRLTVV.

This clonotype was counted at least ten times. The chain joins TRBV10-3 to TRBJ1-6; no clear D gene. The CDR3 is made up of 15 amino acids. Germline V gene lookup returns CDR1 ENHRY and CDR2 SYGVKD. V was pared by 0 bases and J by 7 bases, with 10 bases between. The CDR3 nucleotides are TGTGCCATCAGTGAGTCGTCAGCTATCAATTCACCCCTCCACTTT. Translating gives CAISESSAINSPLHF.

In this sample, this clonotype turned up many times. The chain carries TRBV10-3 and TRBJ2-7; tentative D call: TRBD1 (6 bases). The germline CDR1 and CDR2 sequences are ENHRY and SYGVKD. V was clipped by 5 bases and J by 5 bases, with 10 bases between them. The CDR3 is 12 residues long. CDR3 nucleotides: TGTGCCATCAGTCCAGGGGATGACGAGCAGTACTTC. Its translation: CAISPGDDEQYF.

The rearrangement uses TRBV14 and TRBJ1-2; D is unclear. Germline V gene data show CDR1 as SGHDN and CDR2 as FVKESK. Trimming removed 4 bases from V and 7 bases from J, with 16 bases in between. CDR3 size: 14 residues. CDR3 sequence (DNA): TGTGCCAGCAGCCTCGGGGATGTAATTCGTGGCTACACCTTC. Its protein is CASSLGDVIRGYTF.

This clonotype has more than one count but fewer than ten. The DNA of the CDR3 is TGTGCCAGCAGCTTAGCAACAGGGGGCCTCATGAACACTGAAGCTTTCTTT. This gives the protein CASSLATGGLMNTEAFF. This sequence joins TRBV7-9 and TRBJ1-1; 9 nucleotides agree with TRBD1. The CDR3 length is 17 residues. The J segment lost 0 bases and the V segment lost 0 bases, leaving 5 bases of the junction unmatched. Germline V gene data show CDR1 as SEHNR and CDR2 as FQNEAQ (reference sequence).

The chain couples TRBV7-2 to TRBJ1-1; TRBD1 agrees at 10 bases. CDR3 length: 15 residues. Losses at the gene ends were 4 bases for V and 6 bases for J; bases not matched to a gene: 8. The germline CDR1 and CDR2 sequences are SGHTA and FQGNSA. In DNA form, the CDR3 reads TGTGCCAGCAGCTCGCCCGGGACAGGGGTAGCTGAAGCTTTCTTT. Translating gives CASSSPGTGVAEAFF.

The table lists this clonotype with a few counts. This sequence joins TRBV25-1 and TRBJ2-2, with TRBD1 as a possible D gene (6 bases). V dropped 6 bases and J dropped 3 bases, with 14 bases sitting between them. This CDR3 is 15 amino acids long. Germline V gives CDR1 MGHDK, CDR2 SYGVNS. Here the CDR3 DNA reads TGTGCCAGCAGCCCGACGACAGGCCACACCGGGGAGCTGTTTTTT. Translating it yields CASSPTTGHTGELFF.

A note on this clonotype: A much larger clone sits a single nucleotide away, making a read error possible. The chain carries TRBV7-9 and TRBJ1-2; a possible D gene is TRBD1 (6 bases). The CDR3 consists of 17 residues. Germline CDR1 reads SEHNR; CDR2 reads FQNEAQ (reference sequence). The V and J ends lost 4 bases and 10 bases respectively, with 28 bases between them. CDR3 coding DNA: TGTGCCAGCAGCTCCGCCCTGCTTAGATATTCGGGGGCTGACTACACCTTC. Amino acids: CASSSALLRYSGADYTF.

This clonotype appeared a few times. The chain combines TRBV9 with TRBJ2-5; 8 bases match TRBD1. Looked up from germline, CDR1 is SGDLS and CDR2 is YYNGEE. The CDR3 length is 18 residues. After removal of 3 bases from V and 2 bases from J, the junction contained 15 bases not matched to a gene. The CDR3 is CASSGPQTDRVGQETQYF. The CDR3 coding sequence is TGTGCCAGCAGCGGACCTCAGACGGACAGGGTTGGACAAGAGACCCAGTACTTC. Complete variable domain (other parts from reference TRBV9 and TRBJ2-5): DSGVTQTPKHLITATGQRVTLRCSPRSGDLSVYWYQQSLDQGLQFLIQYYNGEERAKGNILERFSAQQFPDLHSELNLSSLELGDSALYFCASSGPQTDRVGQETQYFGPGTRLLVL.

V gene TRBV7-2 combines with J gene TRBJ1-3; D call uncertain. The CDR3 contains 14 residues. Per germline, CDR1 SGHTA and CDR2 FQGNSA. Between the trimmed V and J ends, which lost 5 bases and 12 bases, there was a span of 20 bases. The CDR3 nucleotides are TGTGCCAGCAGCCAGGAGACCTCAAATAGATTCATATATTTT. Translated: CASSQETSNRFIYF.

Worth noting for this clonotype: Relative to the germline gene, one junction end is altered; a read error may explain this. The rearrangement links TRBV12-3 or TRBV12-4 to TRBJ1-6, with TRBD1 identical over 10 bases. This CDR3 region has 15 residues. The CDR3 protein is CASSRETGGYSPLRF. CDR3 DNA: TGTGCCAGCAGTCGAGAGACAGGGGGCTATTCACCCCTCCGCTTT.